This T cell receptor beta chain was profiled in a study of T cells after yellow fever vaccination. TCRdb re-analysed the 5' RACE reads in MiXCR, keeping a single row per CDR3 protein. This table holds 550,000 or so distinct CDR3 sequences, about a fifth found once. As concerns this clonotype: Antigen: not known.

Whole-study results and caveats: Most primary-vaccination clones reappeared after the booster (around 95% CD4, 88% CD8).

Germline lookup yields CDR1 SGHTA and CDR2 FQGNSA. This CDR3 region has 14 residues. Deletions cut 6 bases from V and 8 bases from J, with 17 bases between. V is TRBV7-2 and J is TRBJ2-1, with a weak D call TRBD1 (7 bases). The sequenced sample was PBMCs, obtained 15 days after the yellow fever booster vaccination. The receptor comes from a man aged 30 to 39 who received the YFV17D yellow fever vaccine. For the CDR3, the DNA is TGTGCCAGCAGACACGACAGGGACTCAGATGAGCAGTTCTTC. Translated: CASRHDRDSDEQFF.